Following are 21 T cell receptor beta chains from one sample sequenced in a study of cytomegalovirus exposure and HLA in healthy donors. The PCR contained 60 Vbeta and 13 Jbeta primers. Profiled with immunoSEQ multiplex PCR; TCRdb holds only in-frame clones, not every one. Here the sample spans more than 95,000 clones, about 80% being singletons. Sample: PBMCs. The origin of the receptors is a man aged 60-69 years in good health and CMV-seropositive.

V is TRBV5-1 and J is TRBJ1-4; 9 nucleotides agree with TRBD1. From germline, CDR1 is SGHRS and CDR2 YFSETQ. After removal of 4 bases from V and 8 bases from J, the junction contained 6 bases not matched to a gene. The CDR3 length is 14 residues. This chain's CDR3 is CASSVGTGREKLFF. In nucleotides, the CDR3 is TGCGCCAGCAGCGTGGGGACAGGGCGGGAAAAACTGTTTTTT.

This sequence joins TRBV5-1 and TRBJ1-5; TRBD1 is a possible D gene (6 bases). Germline V gene sequence: CDR1 SGHRS, CDR2 YFSETQ. This CDR3 spans 13 amino acids. Trimming cost V 6 bases and J 4 bases, with 11 bases left between them. The CDR3 protein is CASKQGENQPQHF. The CDR3 nucleotides are TGCGCCAGCAAACAGGGCGAGAATCAGCCCCAGCATTTT.

The DNA of the CDR3 is TGTGCCTGGAGTAGGACAGGTAGCAATCAGCCCCAGCATTTT. Amino acids: CAWSRTGSNQPQHF. The V and J genes are TRBV30 and TRBJ1-5; 7 bases are shared with TRBD1. From germline, CDR1 is GTSNPN and CDR2 SVGIG (reference sequence). The junction had 1 base not matched to a gene; V was cut back by 2 bases and J by 0 bases. The CDR3 consists of 14 residues.

The chain uses TRBV10-2 and TRBJ1-4, with D possibly being TRBD1 (5 bases). V was clipped by 3 bases and J by 5 bases, with 16 bases between them. The V gene's germline CDR1 is WSHSY and CDR2 SAAADI. The CDR3 contains 16 residues. CDR3 amino acids: CASSDPSGGGNEKLFF. CDR3 bases: TGCGCCAGCAGTGATCCCTCTGGGGGGGGGAATGAAAAACTGTTTTTT.

The genes are TRBV11-3 and TRBJ1-1; 7 bases map to TRBD1. The J segment lost 1 base and the V segment lost 5 bases, leaving 19 bases of the junction unmatched. The CDR3 totals 19 residues. CDR1 and CDR2 (germline): SGHNT, YENEEA. The CDR3 loop reads CASSPPRRGLSSGNTEAFF. The CDR3 DNA is TGTGCCAGCAGCCCGCCTAGGAGGGGGCTGTCCTCTGGGAACACTGAAGCTTTCTTT.

The chain uses TRBV19 and TRBJ1-5; D remains ambiguous. Looked up from germline, CDR1 is LNHDA and CDR2 is SQIVND (reference sequence). The CDR3 runs 17 residues. The germline V and J ends were trimmed by 4 bases and 0 bases, with 16 bases remaining between them. CDR3 DNA sequence: TGTGCCAGTAGTAGGAGGCACAGTGACGGTAGCAATCAGCCCCAGCATTTT. Translated, it gives CASSRRHSDGSNQPQHF.

This chain connects TRBV2 to TRBJ1-5; D remains unclear. The CDR3 consists of 13 residues. Trimming cost V 6 bases and J 3 bases, with 9 bases left between them. Germline V CDR1 and CDR2: SNHLY, FYNNEI. CDR3 DNA sequence: TGTGCCAGCAGCCCGCGGCTCAATCAGCCCCAGCATTTT. It encodes CASSPRLNQPQHF.

The chain employs TRBV7-6 and TRBJ2-7, with a tentative D call TRBD1 (5 bases). The CDR3 has 13 residues. V was cut by 5 bases and J by 4 bases, with 12 bases left in between. Germline-derived CDR1 and CDR2 are SGHVS and FNYEAQ. The CDR3 sequence: CASSISGSYEQYF. CDR3 nucleotide sequence: TGTGCCAGCAGCATATCAGGGTCGTACGAGCAGTACTTC.

The chain employs TRBV28 and TRBJ1-1; 10 bases line up with TRBD1. The ends lost 5 bases at V and 11 bases at J; junction bases unmatched: 11. There are 14 residues in the CDR3. Germline V gene sequence: CDR1 MDHEN, CDR2 SYDVKM. CDR3 in amino acids: CASSTSGTGVKAFF. The CDR3 DNA reads as TGTGCCAGCAGTACCTCCGGGACAGGGGTTAAGGCTTTCTTT.

The gene calls are TRBV5-1 and TRBJ2-5; 16 nucleotides line up with TRBD2. Per the germline V gene, CDR1 is SGHRS and CDR2 is YFSETQ. The length of the CDR3 is 16 residues. The junction had 2 bases not matched to a gene; V was cut back by 3 bases and J by 3 bases. DNA for the CDR3: TGCGCCAGCAGCTCGGGGACTAGCGGGGGGGAAGAGACCCAGTACTTC. Protein: CASSSGTSGGEETQYF.

This clone was seen a single time. The gene calls are TRBV7-2 and TRBJ2-3; 11 bases map to TRBD2. CDR1 and CDR2 from the germline V gene are SGHTA and FQGNSA. J gave up 5 bases and V 4 bases, and 8 bases lay outside the gene matches. This CDR3 has 16 amino acids. This chain's CDR3 is CASSSRSGGGGDTQYF. The CDR3 DNA sequence: TGTGCCAGCAGCTCCCGTAGCGGGGGGGGTGGAGATACGCAGTATTTT.

The CDR3 coding sequence is TGTGCCAGCAGCCCGGGACAACGGTCCACTGAAGCTTTCTTT. This codes for CASSPGQRSTEAFF. The V call is TRBV5-4, the J call TRBJ1-1; D possibly corresponds to TRBD1 (6 bases). Trimming left V 4 bases short and J 4 bases short, with 14 bases between. The CDR3 is 14 amino acids. The germline gives CDR1 SGHNT, CDR2 YYREEE (reference sequence).

The chain joins TRBV19 to TRBJ2-1, with no clear D. Trimming removed 5 bases at V and 2 bases at J, with 13 bases between. CDR3 length: 15 residues. The germline gives CDR1 LNHDA, CDR2 SQIVND (reference sequence). The CDR3 nucleotides read TGTGCCAGTAGTTTCGAGGATCGGCCCTACAATGAGCAGTTCTTC. It yields the protein CASSFEDRPYNEQFF.

This chain connects TRBV19 to TRBJ2-5; TRBD1 agrees at 8 bases. V trimming: 3 bases; J trimming: 0 bases; junction bases outside the gene matches: 9. Germline CDR1 is LNHDA and CDR2 is SQIVND (reference sequence). There are 17 residues in the CDR3. The CDR3 here is CASSMTGALSYQETQYF. CDR3 DNA: TGTGCCAGTAGTATGACAGGGGCCCTATCGTACCAAGAGACCCAGTACTTC.

The sample holds a few counts of this clone. The chain employs TRBV7-9 and TRBJ2-3; 12 bases agree with TRBD2. CDR1 SEHNR and CDR2 FQNEAQ come from the germline V gene (reference sequence). J gave up 6 bases and V 2 bases, and 6 bases lay outside the gene matches. The CDR3 is made up of 16 amino acids. CDR3 in DNA: TGTGCCAGCAGCTTAACTAGCGGGGGGTCCGGGGATACGCAGTATTTT. Its protein product is CASSLTSGGSGDTQYF.

On this clone: Its ends do not fully match the called genes, so a read error is possible. Other DNA sequences of this sample code for an identical CDR3. V and J are TRBV19 and TRBJ1-1; D perhaps matches TRBD1 (5 bases). Germline CDR1 is LNHDA and CDR2 is SQIVND (reference sequence). This CDR3 has 14 residues. The CDR3 loop reads CASNRDRANTEAFF. CDR3 DNA: TGTGCCAGTAATCGAGACAGAGCGAACACTGAGGCTTTCTTT.

This clone has just one count. The chain is built from TRBV19 and TRBJ1-2; the match to TRBD1 covers 7 bases. The CDR3 covers 16 residues. Losses at the gene ends were 5 bases for V and 0 bases for J; bases not matched to a gene: 9. Germline CDR1 LNHDA, CDR2 SQIVND (reference sequence). CDR3 sequence reads: CASSLRTGQANYGYTF. Written as DNA, the CDR3 is TGTGCCAGTAGTTTACGGACAGGCCAAGCTAACTATGGCTACACCTTC.

About this clone itself: The same CDR3 arises from other DNA sequences in this sample as well. The CDR3 bases are TGTGCCAGCAGCGACAGGGGGAACACTGAAGCTTTCTTT. It encodes CASSDRGNTEAFF. This chain connects TRBV6-1 to TRBJ1-1; TRBD1 agrees at 8 bases. V trimming: 6 bases; J trimming: 1 base; junction bases outside the gene matches: 1. The CDR3 sequence is 13 residues long. Germline V gene sequence: CDR1 MNHNS, CDR2 SASEGT.

V and J are TRBV2 and TRBJ1-3; 10 bases are shared with TRBD1. Germline V gene lookup returns CDR1 SNHLY and CDR2 FYNNEI. V was clipped by 4 bases and J by 0 bases; unmatched bases: 3. This CDR3 spans 16 amino acids. CDR3 region: CASSGQGALSGNTIYF. The DNA of the CDR3 is TGTGCCAGCAGTGGACAGGGGGCTCTCTCTGGAAACACCATATATTTT.

This rearrangement joins TRBV29-1 to TRBJ2-7; D is ambiguous. V was clipped by 2 bases and J by 4 bases, with 6 bases between them. The CDR3 has 11 amino acids. The germline V gene has CDR1 SQVTM and CDR2 ANQGSEA. CDR3 bases: TGCAGCGTTGAATACTATTACGAGCAGTACTTC. Its protein is CSVEYYYEQYF.

CDR3 sequence reads: CSTAGGSDTGELFF. The CDR3 DNA reads as TGCAGCACCGCAGGGGGATCCGACACCGGGGAGCTGTTTTTT. V gene TRBV29-1 combines with J gene TRBJ2-2, with 7 bases that match TRBD1. The germline CDR1 and CDR2 sequences are SQVTM and ANQGSEA. V shed 8 bases, J shed 3 bases, and the junction held 9 bases outside the gene matches. The CDR3 covers 14 residues.